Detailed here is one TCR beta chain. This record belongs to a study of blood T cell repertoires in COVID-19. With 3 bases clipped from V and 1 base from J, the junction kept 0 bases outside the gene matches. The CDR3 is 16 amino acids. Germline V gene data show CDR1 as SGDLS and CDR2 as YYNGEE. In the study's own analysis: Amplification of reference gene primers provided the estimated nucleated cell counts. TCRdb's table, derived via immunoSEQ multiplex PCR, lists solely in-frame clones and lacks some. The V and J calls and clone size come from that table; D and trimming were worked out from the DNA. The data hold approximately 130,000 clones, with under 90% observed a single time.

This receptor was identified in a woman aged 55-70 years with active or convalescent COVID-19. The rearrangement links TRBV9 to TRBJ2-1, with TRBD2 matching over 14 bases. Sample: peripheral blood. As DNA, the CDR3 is TGTGCCAGCAGCGGGACTAGCGGGGGGTCCTACAATGAGCAGTTCTTC. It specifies CASSGTSGGSYNEQFF.